Shown below are 10 T cell receptor beta chains from a single sample sequenced in a study of siplizumab effects on memory and regulatory T cells. The assay was immunoSEQ multiplex PCR, and TCRdb's table has in-frame clones only and misses some. The sample consists of roughly 26,000 clones, around 83% of them appearing once. The sequencing sample was made of memory CD4+ T cells sorted from blood. The receptors come from a human donor in good health.

V gene TRBV7-9 combines with J gene TRBJ2-7; either TRBD1 or TRBD2 may supply D (5 bases each). Germline CDR1 reads SEHNR; CDR2 reads FQNEAQ (reference sequence). This CDR3 is 12 amino acids long. V lost 4 bases, J lost 6 bases, and 10 bases lay in between. The CDR3 sequence: CASSYRDGEQYF. The DNA of the CDR3 is TGTGCCAGCAGCTACCGGGACGGCGAGCAGTACTTC.

This chain joins TRBV6-1 and TRBJ1-1; D unclear. There are 13 residues in the CDR3. Germline values: CDR1 MNHNS, CDR2 SASEGT. Trimming removed 7 bases from V and 3 bases from J, with 12 bases in between. The CDR3 nucleotides read TGTGCCAGCACCTACACGACGGACACTGAAGCTTTCTTT. Protein product: CASTYTTDTEAFF.

The chain joins TRBV28 to TRBJ1-5; TRBD1 is a possible D gene (5 bases). This CDR3 spans 16 amino acids. CDR1 MDHEN and CDR2 SYDVKM come from the germline V gene. Trimming left V 10 bases short and J 0 bases short, with 19 bases between. CDR3 sequence (DNA): TGTGCCACCCTCCTCCGACAGACTTATAGCAATCAGCCCCAGCATTTT. Its translation is CATLLRQTYSNQPQHF.

V is TRBV6-6 and J is TRBJ1-3, with D tentatively TRBD1 (6 bases). The CDR3 totals 15 residues. V lost 5 bases, J lost 4 bases, and 15 bases lay in between. Germline assignment: CDR1 MNHNY and CDR2 SVGAGI (reference sequence). DNA for the CDR3: TGTGCCAGCAGTCCCCCTGGGGGGCCCGGAAACACCATATATTTT. It yields the protein CASSPPGGPGNTIYF.

CDR3: CASSDTGTSNQPQHF. The CDR3 DNA reads as TGTGCCAGTAGCGACACAGGGACCAGCAATCAGCCCCAGCATTTT. V and J are TRBV19 and TRBJ1-5; weak D call: TRBD1 (6 bases). Trimming cost V 6 bases and J 1 base, with 13 bases left between them. The germline gives CDR1 LNHDA, CDR2 SQIVND (reference sequence). The CDR3 sequence is 15 residues long.

This clone is deemed medium-sized. The rearrangement links TRBV18 to TRBJ1-1; the D is unclear. Germline assignment: CDR1 KGHSH and CDR2 LQKENI. Between the trimmed V and J ends, which lost 3 bases and 0 bases, there was a span of 5 bases. This CDR3 is built from 13 residues. The CDR3 bases are TGTGCCAGCTCACCCTCTATGAACACTGAAGCTTTCTTT. Translation: CASSPSMNTEAFF.

The chain employs TRBV7-3 and TRBJ1-1; D is unresolved. Germline lookup yields CDR1 SGHTA and CDR2 FQGTGA. The CDR3 consists of 13 residues. The V gene lost 7 bases and the J gene lost 3 bases, with 12 bases spanning the gap. This CDR3 reads CASNFRRYTEAFF. For the CDR3, the DNA is TGTGCCAGCAACTTCCGGAGGTACACTGAAGCTTTCTTT.

This clone was recorded once. The chain combines TRBV10-3 with TRBJ2-5; D not resolved. The CDR3 sequence is 13 residues long. Germline V gene data show CDR1 as ENHRY and CDR2 as SYGVKD. V lost 4 bases, J lost 6 bases, and 12 bases lay in between. The CDR3: CAISGGKVQTQYF. The DNA for the CDR3 is TGTGCCATCAGTGGTGGTAAGGTGCAGACCCAGTACTTC.

The gene calls are TRBV2 and TRBJ1-5; no clear D gene. The ends were cut back, 3 bases at V and 0 bases at J, with 9 bases in the middle. The CDR3 covers 15 residues. Germline assignment: CDR1 SNHLY and CDR2 FYNNEI. The CDR3 DNA sequence: TGTGCCAGCAGTGACCATCCTTATAGCAATCAGCCCCAGCATTTT. Encoded protein: CASSDHPYSNQPQHF.

The chain carries TRBV19 and TRBJ2-1, with 10 bases identical to TRBD1. Germline V CDR1 and CDR2: LNHDA, SQIVND (reference sequence). This CDR3 contains 16 residues. The V segment lost 5 bases and the J segment 9 bases; nucleotides outside the gene matches: 13. CDR3 sequence: CASSGGTGDPRGEQFF. In DNA form, the CDR3 reads TGTGCCAGTAGTGGTGGGACAGGGGACCCTCGAGGTGAGCAGTTCTTC.